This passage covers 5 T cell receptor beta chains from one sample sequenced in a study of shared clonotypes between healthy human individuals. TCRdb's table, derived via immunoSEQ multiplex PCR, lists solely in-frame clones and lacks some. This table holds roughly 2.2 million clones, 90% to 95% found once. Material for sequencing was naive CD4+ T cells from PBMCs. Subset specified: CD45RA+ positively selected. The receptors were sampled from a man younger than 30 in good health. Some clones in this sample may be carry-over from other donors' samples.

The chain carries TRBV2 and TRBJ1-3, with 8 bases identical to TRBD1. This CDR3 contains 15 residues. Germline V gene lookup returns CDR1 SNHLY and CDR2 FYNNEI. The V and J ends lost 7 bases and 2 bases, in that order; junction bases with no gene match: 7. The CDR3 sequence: CASIDLQGAGNTIYF. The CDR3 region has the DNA TGTGCCAGCATAGACCTACAGGGGGCTGGAAACACCATATATTTT. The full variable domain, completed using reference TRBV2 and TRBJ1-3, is EPEVTQTPSHQVTQMGQEVILRCVPISNHLYFYWYRQILGQKVEFLVSFYNNEISEKSEIFDDQFSVERPDGSNFTLKIRSTKLEDSAMYFCASIDLQGAGNTIYFGEGSWLTVV.

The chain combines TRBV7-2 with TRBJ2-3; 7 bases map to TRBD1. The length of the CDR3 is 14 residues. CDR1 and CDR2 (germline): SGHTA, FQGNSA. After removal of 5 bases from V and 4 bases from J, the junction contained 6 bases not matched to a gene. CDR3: CASSPQGTADTQYF. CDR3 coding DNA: TGTGCCAGCAGCCCACAGGGGACCGCAGATACGCAGTATTTT. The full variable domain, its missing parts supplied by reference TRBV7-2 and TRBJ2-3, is GAGVSQSPSNKVTEKGKDVELRCDPISGHTALYWYRQSLGQGLEFLIYFQGNSAPDKSGLPSDRFSAERTGGSVSTLTIQRTQQEDSAVYLCASSPQGTADTQYFGPGTRLTVL.

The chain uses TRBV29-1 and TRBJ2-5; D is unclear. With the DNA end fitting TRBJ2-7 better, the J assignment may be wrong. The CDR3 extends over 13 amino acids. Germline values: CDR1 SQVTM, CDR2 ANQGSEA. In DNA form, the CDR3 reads TGCAGCGTTTTGAACTATCTTAGCTACGAGCAGTACTTC. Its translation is CSVLNYLSYEQYF.

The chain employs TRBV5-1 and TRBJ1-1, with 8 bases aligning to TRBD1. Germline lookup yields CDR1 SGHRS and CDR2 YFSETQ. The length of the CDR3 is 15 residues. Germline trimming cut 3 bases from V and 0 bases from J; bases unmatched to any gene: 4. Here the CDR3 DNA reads TGCGCCAGCAGCTCTGACAGGGGTGTGAACACTGAAGCTTTCTTT. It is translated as CASSSDRGVNTEAFF. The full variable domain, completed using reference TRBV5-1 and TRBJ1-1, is KAGVTQTPRYLIKTRGQQVTLSCSPISGHRSVSWYQQTPGQGLQFLFEYFSETQRNKGNFPGRFSGRQFSNSRSEMNVSTLELGDSALYLCASSSDRGVNTEAFFGQGTRLTVV.

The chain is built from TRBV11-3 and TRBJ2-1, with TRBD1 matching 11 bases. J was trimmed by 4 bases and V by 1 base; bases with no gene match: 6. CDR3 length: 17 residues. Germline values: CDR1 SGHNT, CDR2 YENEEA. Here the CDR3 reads CASSLVSGTGGYNEQFF. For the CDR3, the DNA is TGTGCCAGCAGCTTAGTATCCGGGACAGGGGGTTACAATGAGCAGTTCTTC.